The entry below gives a single T cell receptor beta chain sequence along with its context. The entry originates in a study of CD8 T cells in Susac syndrome. CDR1 and CDR2 from the germline V gene are LNHDA and SQIVND (reference sequence). V lost 9 bases and J lost 4; bases outside the gene matches: 10. This CDR3 has 14 residues. cDNA came from around 0.5 to 1 ug RNA primed by random hexamers. TCRdb re-called the immunoSEQ multiplex PCR reads with MiXCR, one entry per CDR3 protein. The sample includes roughly 330,000 distinct CDR3 sequences, 92% of them seen just once. The receptor comes from a human donor with multiple sclerosis. The chain carries TRBV19 and TRBJ2-3; 7 bases are a match to TRBD2. The material sequenced was CD4+ T cells from PBMCs. This CDR3 reads CASKMQAGADTQYF. For the CDR3, the DNA is TGTGCCAGCAAAATGCAGGCGGGGGCAGATACGCAGTATTTT.